The T cell receptor (beta chain) described here comes from a study of identical twins. It was template switching that added a universal primer site, and there were unique molecular identifiers on the cDNA. TCRdb called the 5' RACE reads again in MiXCR, with one record for every CDR3 protein. Of under 250,000 distinct CDR3 sequences in the sample, around 8.1% were seen once. The germline CDR1 and CDR2 sequences are LGHDT and YNNKEL (reference sequence). Trimming removed 4 bases from V and 0 bases from J, with 7 bases in between. The CDR3 contains 13 residues. Many counts were recorded for this clonotype. The sample was also reused in another study, on yellow fever vaccine responses in identical twins.

The chain joins TRBV3-1 to TRBJ2-7; D is unresolved. The sequence was obtained from a young woman in good health. Sequencing was done on a sample of memory (CD45RO+) T cells sorted from blood. The CDR3 region has the DNA TGTGCCAGCAGCCCGCTGCTCTCCTACGAGCAGTACTTC. This codes for CASSPLLSYEQYF.